This T cell receptor beta chain was profiled in a study of blood T cell repertoires in COVID-19. Study-wide background: From the United States, Italy and Spain came samples of acute and convalescent COVID-19.

As originally analysed: Scientists estimated how many nucleated cells there were by amplifying reference gene primers. Profiling relied on immunoSEQ multiplex PCR, and the TCRdb table lists in-frame clones only, not all of them. V, J and clone size derive from that table, while D and trimming were established from the DNA sequence. The table records more than 85,000 clones, roughly four fifths of them present only once. In germline, CDR1 is LGHNA, CDR2 YNFKEQ. The CDR3 contains 11 residues. Trimming shortened V by 0 bases and J by 13 bases, and 9 bases separated the two germline ends. This receptor was identified in a woman in her sixties with acute or convalescent COVID-19. The material sequenced was peripheral blood. The J gene is TRBJ2-5, the V gene TRBV4-2, with D possibly being TRBD1 (5 bases). The CDR3 loop is CASSQEGLSYF. The CDR3, as DNA: TGTGCCAGCAGCCAAGAGGGGCTGTCGTACTTC.